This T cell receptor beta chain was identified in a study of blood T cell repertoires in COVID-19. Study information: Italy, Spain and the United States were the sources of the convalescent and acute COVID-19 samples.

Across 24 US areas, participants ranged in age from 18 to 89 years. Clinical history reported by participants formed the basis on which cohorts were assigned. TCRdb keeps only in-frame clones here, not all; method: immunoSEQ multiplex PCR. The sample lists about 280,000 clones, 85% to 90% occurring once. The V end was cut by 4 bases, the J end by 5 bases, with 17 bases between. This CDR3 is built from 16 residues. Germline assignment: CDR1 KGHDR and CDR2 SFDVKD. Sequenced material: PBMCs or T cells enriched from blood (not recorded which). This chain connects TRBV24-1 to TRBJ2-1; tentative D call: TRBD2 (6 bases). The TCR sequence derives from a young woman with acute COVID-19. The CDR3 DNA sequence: TGTGCCACCAGTGACCCTTCTACGGGAGAGAACAATGAGCAGTTCTTC. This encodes CATSDPSTGENNEQFF.